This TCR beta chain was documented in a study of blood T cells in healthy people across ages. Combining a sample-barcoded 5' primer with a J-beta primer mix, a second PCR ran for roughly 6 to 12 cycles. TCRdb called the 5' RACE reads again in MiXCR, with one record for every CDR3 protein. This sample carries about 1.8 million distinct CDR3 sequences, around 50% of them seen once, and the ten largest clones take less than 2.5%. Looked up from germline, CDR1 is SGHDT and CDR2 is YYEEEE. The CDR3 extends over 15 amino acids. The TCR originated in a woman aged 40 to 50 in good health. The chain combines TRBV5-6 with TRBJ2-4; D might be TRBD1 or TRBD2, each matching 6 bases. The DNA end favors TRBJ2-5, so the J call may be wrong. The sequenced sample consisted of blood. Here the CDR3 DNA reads TGTGCCAGCAGCTGGACGGGGGACACCCAAGAGACCCAGTACTTC. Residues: CASSWTGDTQETQYF.